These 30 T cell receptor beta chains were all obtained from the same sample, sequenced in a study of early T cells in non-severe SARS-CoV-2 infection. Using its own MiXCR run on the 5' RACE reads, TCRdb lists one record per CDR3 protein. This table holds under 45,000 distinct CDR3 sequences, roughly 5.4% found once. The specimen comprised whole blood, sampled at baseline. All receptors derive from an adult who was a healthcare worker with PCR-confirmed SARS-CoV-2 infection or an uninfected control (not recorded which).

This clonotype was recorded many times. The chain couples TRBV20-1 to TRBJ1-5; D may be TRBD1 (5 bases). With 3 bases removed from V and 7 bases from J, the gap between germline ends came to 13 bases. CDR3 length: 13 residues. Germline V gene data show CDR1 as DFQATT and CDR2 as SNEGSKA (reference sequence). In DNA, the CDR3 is TGCAGTGCTAGCACCAGGGCGTACCAGCCCCAGCATTTT. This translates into CSASTRAYQPQHF.

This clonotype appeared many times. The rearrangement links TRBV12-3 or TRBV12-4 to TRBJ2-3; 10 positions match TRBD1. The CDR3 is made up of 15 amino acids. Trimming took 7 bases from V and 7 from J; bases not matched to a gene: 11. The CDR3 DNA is TGTGCCAGCACCCTTGGACAGGGGGTTTTAAATACGCAGTATTTT. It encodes CASTLGQGVLNTQYF.

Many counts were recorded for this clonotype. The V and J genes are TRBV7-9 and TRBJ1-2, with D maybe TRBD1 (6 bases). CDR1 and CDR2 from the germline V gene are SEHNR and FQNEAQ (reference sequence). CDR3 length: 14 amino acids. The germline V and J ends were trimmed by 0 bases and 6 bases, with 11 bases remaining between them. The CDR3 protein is CASSLAPGDHGYTF. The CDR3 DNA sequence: TGTGCCAGCAGCTTAGCACCAGGGGACCATGGCTACACCTTC.

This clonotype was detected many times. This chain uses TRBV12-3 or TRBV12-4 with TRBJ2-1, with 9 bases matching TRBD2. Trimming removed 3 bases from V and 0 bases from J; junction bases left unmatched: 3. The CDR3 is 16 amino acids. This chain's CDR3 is CASSFNSGSSYNEQFF. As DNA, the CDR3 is TGTGCCAGCAGTTTTAATAGCGGGAGCTCCTACAATGAGCAGTTCTTC.

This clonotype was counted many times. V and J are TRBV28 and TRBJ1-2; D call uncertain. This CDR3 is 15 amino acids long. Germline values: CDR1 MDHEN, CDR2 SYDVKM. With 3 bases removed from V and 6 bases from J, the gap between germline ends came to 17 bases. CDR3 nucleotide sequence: TGTGCCAGCAGTTTGTCAGAGCATGTCCGAGATGGCTACACCTTC. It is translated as CASSLSEHVRDGYTF.

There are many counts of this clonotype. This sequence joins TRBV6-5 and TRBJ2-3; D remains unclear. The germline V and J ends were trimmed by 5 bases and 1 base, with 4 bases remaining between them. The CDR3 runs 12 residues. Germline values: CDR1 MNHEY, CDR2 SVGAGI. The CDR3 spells CASSRGTDTQYF. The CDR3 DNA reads TGTGCCAGCAGTCGTGGCACAGATACGCAGTATTTT.

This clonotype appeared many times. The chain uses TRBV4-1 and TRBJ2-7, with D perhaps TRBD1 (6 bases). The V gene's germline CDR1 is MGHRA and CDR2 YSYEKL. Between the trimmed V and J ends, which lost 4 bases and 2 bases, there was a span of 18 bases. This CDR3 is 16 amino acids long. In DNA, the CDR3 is TGCGCCAGCAGCCCCCAGATACAGGGTGTAACCTACGAGCAGTACTTC. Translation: CASSPQIQGVTYEQYF.

The CDR3: CASSFLSEQYF. The DNA for the CDR3 is TGTGCCAGCAGTTTTCTATCCGAGCAGTACTTC. The V and J genes are TRBV27 and TRBJ2-7; no reliable D call. The germline V gene has CDR1 MNHEY and CDR2 SMNVEV (reference sequence). The CDR3 is 11 residues long. Deletions cut 3 bases from V and 6 bases from J, with 6 bases between.

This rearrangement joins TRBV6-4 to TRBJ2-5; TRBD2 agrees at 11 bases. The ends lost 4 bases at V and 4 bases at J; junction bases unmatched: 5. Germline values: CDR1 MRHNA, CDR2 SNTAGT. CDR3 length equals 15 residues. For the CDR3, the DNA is TGTGCCAGCAGTGTGACTAGCGGGGCGGCAGAGACCCAGTACTTC. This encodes CASSVTSGAAETQYF.

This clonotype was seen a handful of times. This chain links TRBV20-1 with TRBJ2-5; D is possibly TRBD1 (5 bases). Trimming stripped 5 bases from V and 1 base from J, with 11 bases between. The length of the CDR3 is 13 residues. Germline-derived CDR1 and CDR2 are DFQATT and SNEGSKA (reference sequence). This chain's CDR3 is CSADLDSQETQYF. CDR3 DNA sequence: TGCAGTGCTGATTTAGACAGCCAAGAGACCCAGTACTTC.

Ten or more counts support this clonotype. CDR3 bases: TGTGCCAGCAGCCCAGTCGGAGGTGCTAGCGGGAGGTACGAGCAGTACTTC. Residues: CASSPVGGASGRYEQYF. The V gene is TRBV7-6, the J gene TRBJ2-7, with 11 bases lining up with TRBD2. Germline V gene sequence: CDR1 SGHVS, CDR2 FNYEAQ. The CDR3 spans 17 residues. The V and J ends lost 5 bases and 4 bases, in that order; junction bases with no gene match: 13.

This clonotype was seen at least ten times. The CDR3: CASSITGQTYSGANVLTF. As DNA, the CDR3 is TGTGCCAGTAGTATTACCGGACAGACCTACTCTGGGGCCAACGTCCTGACTTTC. The V and J genes are TRBV19 and TRBJ2-6; the D gene is possibly TRBD1 (6 bases). The CDR3 is made up of 18 amino acids. The V end lost 3 bases, the J end lost 0 bases, and 15 bases lay between the germline ends. Germline lookup yields CDR1 LNHDA and CDR2 SQIVND (reference sequence).

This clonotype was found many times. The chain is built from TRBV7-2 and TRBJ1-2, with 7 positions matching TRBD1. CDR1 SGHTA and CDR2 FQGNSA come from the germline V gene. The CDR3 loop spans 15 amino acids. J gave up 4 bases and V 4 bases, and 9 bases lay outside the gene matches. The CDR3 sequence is CASSSQSGTVYGYTF. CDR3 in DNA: TGTGCCAGCAGCTCCCAGAGTGGGACAGTCTATGGCTACACCTTC.

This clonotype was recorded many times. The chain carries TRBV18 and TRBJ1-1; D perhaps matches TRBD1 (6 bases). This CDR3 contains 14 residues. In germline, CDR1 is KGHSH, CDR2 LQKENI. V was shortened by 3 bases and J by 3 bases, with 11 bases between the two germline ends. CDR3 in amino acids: CASSPLRTDTEAFF. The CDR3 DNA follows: TGTGCCAGCTCACCCCTAAGGACAGACACTGAAGCTTTCTTT.

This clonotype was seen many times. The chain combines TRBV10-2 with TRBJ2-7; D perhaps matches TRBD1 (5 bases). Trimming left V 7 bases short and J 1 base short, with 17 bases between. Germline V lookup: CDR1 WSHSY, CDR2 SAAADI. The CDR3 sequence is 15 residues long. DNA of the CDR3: TGCGCCAGCACGCACGTTTCGGCAGGGTCCTACGAGCAGTACTTC. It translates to CASTHVSAGSYEQYF.

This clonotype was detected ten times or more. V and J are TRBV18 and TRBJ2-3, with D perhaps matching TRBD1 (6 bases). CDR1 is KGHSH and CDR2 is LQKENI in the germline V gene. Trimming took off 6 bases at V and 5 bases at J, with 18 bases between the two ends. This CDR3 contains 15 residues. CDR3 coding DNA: TGTGCCAGCTCCTCCACCGGACAGTCGCAAGATACGCAGTATTTT. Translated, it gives CASSSTGQSQDTQYF.

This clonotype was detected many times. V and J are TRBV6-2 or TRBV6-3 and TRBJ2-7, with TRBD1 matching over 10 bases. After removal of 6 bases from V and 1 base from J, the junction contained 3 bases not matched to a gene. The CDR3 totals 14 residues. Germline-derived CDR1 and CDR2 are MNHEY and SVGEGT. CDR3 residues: CASSRQGASYEQYF. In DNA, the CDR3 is TGTGCCAGCAGCCGACAGGGGGCTTCCTACGAGCAGTACTTC.

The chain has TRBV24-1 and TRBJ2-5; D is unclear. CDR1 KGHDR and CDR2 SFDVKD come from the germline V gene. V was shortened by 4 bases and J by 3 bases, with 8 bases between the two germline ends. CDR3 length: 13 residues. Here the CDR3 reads CATSEEFEETQYF. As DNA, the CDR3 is TGTGCCACCAGTGAGGAGTTCGAAGAGACCCAGTACTTC.

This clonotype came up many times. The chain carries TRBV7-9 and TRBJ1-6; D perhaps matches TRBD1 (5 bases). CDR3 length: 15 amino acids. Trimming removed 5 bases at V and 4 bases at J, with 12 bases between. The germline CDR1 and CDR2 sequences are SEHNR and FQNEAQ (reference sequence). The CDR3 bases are TGTGCCAGCAGCCCCCTCGGACAATATAATTCACCCCTCCACTTT. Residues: CASSPLGQYNSPLHF.

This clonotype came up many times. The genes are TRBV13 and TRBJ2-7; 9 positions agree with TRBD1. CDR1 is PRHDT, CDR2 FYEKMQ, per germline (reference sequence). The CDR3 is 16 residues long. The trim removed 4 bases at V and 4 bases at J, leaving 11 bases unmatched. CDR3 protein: CASSSPAGTGRYEQYF. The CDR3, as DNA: TGTGCCAGCAGCTCCCCGGCGGGGACAGGGAGATACGAGCAGTACTTC. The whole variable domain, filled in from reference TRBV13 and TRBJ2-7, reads AAGVIQSPRHLIKEKRETATLKCYPIPRHDTVYWYQQGPGQDPQFLISFYEKMQSDKGSIPDRFSAQQFSDYHSELNMSSLELGDSALYFCASSSPAGTGRYEQYFGPGTRLTVT.

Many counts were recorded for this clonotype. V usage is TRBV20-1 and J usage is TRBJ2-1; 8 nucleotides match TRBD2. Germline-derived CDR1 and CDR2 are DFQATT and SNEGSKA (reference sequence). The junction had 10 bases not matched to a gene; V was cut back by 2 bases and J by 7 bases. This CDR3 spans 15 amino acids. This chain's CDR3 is CSARKGLGVGNEQFF. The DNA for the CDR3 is TGCAGTGCTAGAAAGGGACTAGGAGTAGGGAATGAGCAGTTCTTC.

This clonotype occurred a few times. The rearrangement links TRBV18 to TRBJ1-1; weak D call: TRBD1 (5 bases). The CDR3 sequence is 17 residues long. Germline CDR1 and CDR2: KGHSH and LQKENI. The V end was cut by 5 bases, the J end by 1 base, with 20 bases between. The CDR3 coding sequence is TGTGCCAGCTCAGGGGGATTGACGGCGGTCGGGAACACTGAAGCTTTCTTT. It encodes CASSGGLTAVGNTEAFF. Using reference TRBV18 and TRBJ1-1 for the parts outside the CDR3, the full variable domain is NAGVMQNPRHLVRRRGQEARLRCSPMKGHSHVYWYRQLPEEGLKFMVYLQKENIIDESGMPKERFSAEFPKEGPSILRIQQVVRGDSAAYFCASSGGLTAVGNTEAFFGQGTRLTVV.

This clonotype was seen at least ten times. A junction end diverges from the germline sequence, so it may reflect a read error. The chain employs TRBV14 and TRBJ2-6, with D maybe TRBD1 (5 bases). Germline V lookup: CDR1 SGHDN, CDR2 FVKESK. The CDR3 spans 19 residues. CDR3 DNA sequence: TGTGCCAGCAGCCAAGAGACAGTTTTCGACCTCTCTGGAGCCAACGTCCTGACTTTC. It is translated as CASSQETVFDLSGANVLTF.

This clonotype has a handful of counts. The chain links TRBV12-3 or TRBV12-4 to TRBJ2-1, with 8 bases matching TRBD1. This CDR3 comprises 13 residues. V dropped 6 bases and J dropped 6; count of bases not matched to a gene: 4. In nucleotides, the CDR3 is TGTGCCAGCAGCCTGGACAGGGTCAATGAGCAGTTCTTC. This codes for CASSLDRVNEQFF.

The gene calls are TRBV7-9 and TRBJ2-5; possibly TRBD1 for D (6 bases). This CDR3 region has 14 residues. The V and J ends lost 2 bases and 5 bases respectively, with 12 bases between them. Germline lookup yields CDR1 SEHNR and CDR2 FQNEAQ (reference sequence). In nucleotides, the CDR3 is TGTGCCAGCAGCTTATTAGCCAGGGGCGAGACCCAGTACTTC. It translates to CASSLLARGETQYF.

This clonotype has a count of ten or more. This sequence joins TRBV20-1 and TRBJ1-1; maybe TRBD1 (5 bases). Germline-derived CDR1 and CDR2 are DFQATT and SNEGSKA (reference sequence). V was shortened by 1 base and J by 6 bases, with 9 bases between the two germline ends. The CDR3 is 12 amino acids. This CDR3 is CSARGLGPEAFF. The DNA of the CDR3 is TGCAGTGCTAGAGGTCTGGGACCTGAAGCTTTCTTT.

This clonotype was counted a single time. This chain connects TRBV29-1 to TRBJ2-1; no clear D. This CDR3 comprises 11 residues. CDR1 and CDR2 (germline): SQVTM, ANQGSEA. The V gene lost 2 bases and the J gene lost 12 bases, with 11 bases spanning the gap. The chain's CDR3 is CSVELAVVQFF. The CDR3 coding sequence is TGCAGCGTTGAACTCGCCGTGGTGCAGTTCTTC.

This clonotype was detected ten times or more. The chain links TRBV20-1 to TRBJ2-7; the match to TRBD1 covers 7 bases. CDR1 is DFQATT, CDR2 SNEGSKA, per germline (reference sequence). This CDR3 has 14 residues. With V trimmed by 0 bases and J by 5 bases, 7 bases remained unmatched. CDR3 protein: CSAREGQAPHEQYF. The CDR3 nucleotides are TGCAGTGCTAGAGAAGGACAGGCCCCCCACGAGCAGTACTTC.

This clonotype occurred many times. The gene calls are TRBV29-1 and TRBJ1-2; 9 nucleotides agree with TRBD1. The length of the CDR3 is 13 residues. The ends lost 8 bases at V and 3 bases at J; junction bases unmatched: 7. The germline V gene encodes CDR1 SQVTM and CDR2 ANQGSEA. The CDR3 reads CSSRDREHYGYTF. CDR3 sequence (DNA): TGCAGCTCAAGGGACAGGGAGCACTATGGCTACACCTTC.

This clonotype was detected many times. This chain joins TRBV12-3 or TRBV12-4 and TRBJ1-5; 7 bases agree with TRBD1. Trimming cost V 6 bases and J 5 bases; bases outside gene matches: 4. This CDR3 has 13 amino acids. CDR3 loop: CASRQQGYQPQHF. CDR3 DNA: TGTGCCAGCAGACAACAGGGGTATCAGCCCCAGCATTTT.